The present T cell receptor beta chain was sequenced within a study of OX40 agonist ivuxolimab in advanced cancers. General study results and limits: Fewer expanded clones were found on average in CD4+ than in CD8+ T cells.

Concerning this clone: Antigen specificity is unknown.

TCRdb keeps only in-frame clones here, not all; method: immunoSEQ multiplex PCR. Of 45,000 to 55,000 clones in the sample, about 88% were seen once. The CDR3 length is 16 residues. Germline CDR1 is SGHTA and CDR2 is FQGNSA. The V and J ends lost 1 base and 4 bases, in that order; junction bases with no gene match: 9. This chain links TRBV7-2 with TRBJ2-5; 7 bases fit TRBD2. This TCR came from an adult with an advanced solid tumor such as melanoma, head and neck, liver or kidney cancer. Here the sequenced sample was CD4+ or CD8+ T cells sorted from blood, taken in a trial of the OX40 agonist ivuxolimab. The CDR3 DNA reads TGTGCCAGCAGCTTAGAGGGCGGGAGATGGGGAGAGACCCAGTACTTC. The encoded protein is CASSLEGGRWGETQYF.